Below, 16 T cell receptor beta chains from the same sample are listed, as sequenced in a study of radiotherapy plus CTLA-4 blockade in lung cancer listed by TCRdb under 2018. Preparation of the library involved the immunoSEQ multiplex PCR assay. TCRdb carries this immuneACCESS record with in-frame sequences only. Its versions omit some clonotypes, under half of them owing to an unresolved V gene in the studies checked, with the rest unexplained. The sample table records roughly 120,000 clones; 78% of these occur just once. Jointly, the top ten make up approximately 4.7% of the sample. The sequencing here drew on peripheral blood, taken from a patient treated with radiotherapy plus ipilimumab. All receptors derive from a human donor with non-small cell lung cancer who had a partial response to radiotherapy plus ipilimumab.

The chain recombines TRBV28 with TRBJ1-3; D remains ambiguous. The CDR3 consists of 15 residues. Germline V gene sequence: CDR1 MDHEN, CDR2 SYDVKM. V was trimmed by 2 bases and J by 2 bases, leaving 10 bases between them. CDR3 bases: TGTGCCAGCAGTTTACATGGCAGGCCTGGAAACACCATATATTTT. This codes for CASSLHGRPGNTIYF.

The chain uses TRBV28 and TRBJ2-1; no clear D. The ends were cut back, 6 bases at V and 4 bases at J, with 10 bases in the middle. The germline V gene encodes CDR1 MDHEN and CDR2 SYDVKM. The CDR3 has 13 amino acids. The CDR3 coding sequence is TGTGCCAGCAGCGGTCCCCTTTACAATGAGCAGTTCTTC. This sequence encodes CASSGPLYNEQFF.

The V gene is TRBV4-1, the J gene TRBJ1-2, with D perhaps TRBD1 (6 bases). The CDR3 consists of 17 residues. Germline CDR1 MGHRA, CDR2 YSYEKL. V shed 5 bases and J shed 1 base, with 20 bases lying between them. CDR3 nucleotides: TGCGCCAGCAGCGTCACCGGGACACCGACCGATAACTATGGCTACACCTTC. Amino acids: CASSVTGTPTDNYGYTF.

This clone appeared a single time. V and J are TRBV19 and TRBJ1-2; no definite D call. V was pared by 0 bases and J by 7 bases, with 18 bases between. The CDR3 contains 16 residues. CDR1 is LNHDA and CDR2 is SQIVND in the germline V gene (reference sequence). CDR3 in amino acids: CASSIDTVNTLSGYTF. The CDR3 DNA sequence: TGTGCCAGTAGTATAGACACAGTGAATACCCTTTCTGGCTACACCTTC.

This chain links TRBV28 with TRBJ1-1; 9 positions agree with TRBD1. Trimming cost V 1 base and J 6 bases; bases outside gene matches: 9. Germline V lookup: CDR1 MDHEN, CDR2 SYDVKM. This CDR3 spans 16 amino acids. CDR3 residues: CASSLSRQGVRAEAFF. The CDR3 DNA reads as TGTGCCAGCAGTTTATCCCGACAGGGGGTGAGGGCTGAAGCTTTCTTT.

The J gene is TRBJ1-5, the V gene TRBV19; the D gene is possibly TRBD1 (5 bases). The CDR3 runs to 14 residues. Looked up from germline, CDR1 is LNHDA and CDR2 is SQIVND (reference sequence). Trimming stripped 4 bases from V and 7 bases from J, with 14 bases between. CDR3 DNA sequence: TGTGCCAGTAGTAGCGGGGGGGGTTGGCAGCCCCAGCATTTT. This codes for CASSSGGGWQPQHF.

V gene TRBV27 combines with J gene TRBJ1-2, with TRBD1 matching 9 bases. Trimming at V came to 6 bases and at J to 8 bases, leaving 7 bases not matched to a gene. CDR1 is MNHEY, CDR2 SMNVEV, per germline (reference sequence). The CDR3 is 13 residues long. The DNA for the CDR3 is TGTGCCAGCAGGAAAGGGACAGGGACGGGCTACACCTTC. It codes for CASRKGTGTGYTF.

The chain carries TRBV27 and TRBJ1-1, with 9 bases that match TRBD1. In germline, CDR1 is MNHEY, CDR2 SMNVEV (reference sequence). Unmatched junction bases numbered 15, after V lost 6 bases and J lost 4 bases. The CDR3 loop spans 17 amino acids. Written as DNA, the CDR3 is TGTGCCAGCAGCGTAATTCCGGGACAGGGAATAGTCACTGAAGCTTTCTTT. Translating gives CASSVIPGQGIVTEAFF.

This chain joins TRBV4-1 and TRBJ2-7; 13 nucleotides agree with TRBD2. V shed 4 bases and J 2 bases; nucleotides not matched to a gene: 5. The CDR3 covers 16 residues. Germline loops: CDR1 MGHRA, CDR2 YSYEKL. The CDR3: CASSLGGLAGAYEQYF. The CDR3 coding sequence is TGCGCCAGCAGCCTAGGAGGACTAGCGGGAGCCTACGAGCAGTACTTC.

This clone was observed a handful of times. The genes are TRBV6-1 and TRBJ1-2; D gene uncertain. V lost 2 bases and J 6 bases, leaving 16 bases between the germline ends. This CDR3 is 15 amino acids long. CDR1 and CDR2 from the germline V gene are MNHNS and SASEGT. The CDR3: CASSESARPFNGYTF. The CDR3 bases are TGTGCCAGCAGTGAATCGGCCAGGCCGTTTAATGGCTACACCTTC.

The V gene is TRBV10-3, the J gene TRBJ2-2; no clear D gene. Trimming stripped 5 bases from V and 6 bases from J, with 16 bases between. The length of the CDR3 is 15 residues. CDR1 is ENHRY and CDR2 is SYGVKD in the germline V gene. The CDR3 DNA sequence: TGTGCCATCAGTAAAACCCCCGGTCAGGCCGGGGAGCTGTTTTTT. It is translated as CAISKTPGQAGELFF.

This chain links TRBV30 with TRBJ1-2; D is perhaps TRBD1 (6 bases). The CDR3 totals 13 residues. Trimming shortened V by 2 bases and J by 2 bases, and 9 bases separated the two germline ends. Germline V gene lookup returns CDR1 GTSNPN and CDR2 SVGIG (reference sequence). CDR3 DNA sequence: TGTGCCTGGAGTAGACAGGCCAACTATGGCTACACCTTC. Its protein product is CAWSRQANYGYTF. Full variable domain (outside the CDR3, taken from reference TRBV30 and TRBJ1-2): SQTIHQWPATLVQPVGSPLSLECTVEGTSNPNLYWYRQAAGRGLQLLFYSVGIGQISSEVPQNLSASRPQDRQFILSSKKLLLSDSGFYLCAWSRQANYGYTFGSGTRLTVV.

This chain joins TRBV27 and TRBJ1-1; the match to TRBD1 covers 7 bases. Germline-derived CDR1 and CDR2 are MNHEY and SMNVEV (reference sequence). CDR3 size: 15 residues. Trimming at V came to 3 bases and at J to 4 bases, leaving 8 bases not matched to a gene. This chain's CDR3 is CASSFDTGAGTEAFF. CDR3 bases: TGTGCCAGCAGTTTCGATACAGGGGCGGGCACTGAAGCTTTCTTT.

The chain links TRBV15 to TRBJ2-6, with D possibly being TRBD2 (7 bases). The V gene lost 0 bases and the J gene lost 0 bases, with 12 bases spanning the gap. In germline, CDR1 is LNHNV, CDR2 YYDKDF (reference sequence). This CDR3 region has 18 residues. This CDR3 reads CATSRDGGAPSGANVLTF. The CDR3 DNA is TGTGCCACCAGCAGAGATGGGGGGGCCCCCTCTGGGGCCAACGTCCTGACTTTC.

The chain recombines TRBV5-1 with TRBJ2-3; TRBD1 matches at 8 bases. V shed 2 bases and J 2 bases; nucleotides not matched to a gene: 4. The CDR3 covers 15 residues. Per germline, CDR1 SGHRS and CDR2 YFSETQ. Here the CDR3 DNA reads TGCGCCAGCAGCTTACAGACAGGGGACACAGATACGCAGTATTTT. The encoded protein is CASSLQTGDTDTQYF.

The chain carries TRBV28 and TRBJ2-5, with a weak D call TRBD1 (6 bases). Per germline, CDR1 MDHEN and CDR2 SYDVKM. The CDR3 runs to 13 residues. V lost 6 bases, J lost 4 bases, and 12 bases lay in between. The CDR3, as DNA: TGTGCCAGCAGCCCGGACAGAGGAGAGACCCAGTACTTC. Amino acids: CASSPDRGETQYF.